The clone carrying this T cell receptor beta chain turned up a few times. Germline CDR1 SGHTA, CDR2 FQGTGA. This CDR3 spans 14 amino acids. Between the trimmed V and J ends, which lost 2 bases and 5 bases, there was a span of 12 bases. TCRdb passed the 5' RACE reads through MiXCR, listing each CDR3 protein once. The repertoire holds around 310,000 distinct CDR3 sequences, with more than 8.5% as singletons. The sample originates from a study of T cells after yellow fever vaccination. This sequence originates from a man aged 18 to 35 who received the YFV17D yellow fever vaccine. The sample in question was PBMCs, obtained on the day of the first yellow fever vaccination. The chain links TRBV7-3 to TRBJ2-5; possibly TRBD2 for D (6 bases). For the CDR3, the DNA is TGTGCCAGCAGCTTAGGGACTCCGTCGGAGACCCAGTACTTC. Translation gives CASSLGTPSETQYF.